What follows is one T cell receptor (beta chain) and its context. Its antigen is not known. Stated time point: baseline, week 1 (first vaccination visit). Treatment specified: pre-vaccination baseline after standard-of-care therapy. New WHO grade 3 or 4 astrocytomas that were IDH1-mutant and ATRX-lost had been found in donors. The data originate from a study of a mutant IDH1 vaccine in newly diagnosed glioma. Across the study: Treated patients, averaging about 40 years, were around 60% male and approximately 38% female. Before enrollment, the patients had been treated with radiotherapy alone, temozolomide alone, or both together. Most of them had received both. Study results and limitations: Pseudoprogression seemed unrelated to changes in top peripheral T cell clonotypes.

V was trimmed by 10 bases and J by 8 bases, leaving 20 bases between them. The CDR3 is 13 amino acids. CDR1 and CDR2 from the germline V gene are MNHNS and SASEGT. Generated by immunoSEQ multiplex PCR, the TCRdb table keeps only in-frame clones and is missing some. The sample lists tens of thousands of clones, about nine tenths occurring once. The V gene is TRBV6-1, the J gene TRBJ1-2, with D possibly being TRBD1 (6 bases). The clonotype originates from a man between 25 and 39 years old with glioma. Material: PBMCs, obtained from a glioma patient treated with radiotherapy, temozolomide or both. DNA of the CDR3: TGTGCCACCCAAGGTGGGGGCCTCGAAGGCTACACCTTC. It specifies CATQGGGLEGYTF.